This is a list of T cell receptor beta chains from one sample in a study of blood T cell repertoires in COVID-19. Using immunoSEQ multiplex PCR, the repertoire was profiled, and TCRdb retains in-frame clones only, with some absent. The table includes under 200,000 clones, 85% to 95% detected once. Sequenced: peripheral blood. These receptors originate from a man between 50 and 59 years old with acute or convalescent COVID-19. CDR3s include the opening cysteine and the closing phenylalanine or tryptophan. D genes are given only for firm matches. Part of the rows lack a size; the others show once, few, many or a class for expanded clones.

TRBJ2-1 NA TRBV7-3 TRBD2 CASSSGLADYNEQFF TGTGCCAGCAGCTCTGGACTAGCGGACTACAATGAGCAGTTCTTC
TRBJ1-6 NA TRBV3-1/TRBV3-2 NA CASSQDLAGMQNSPLHF TGTGCCAGCAGCCAAGATCTTGCGGGGATGCAAAATTCACCCCTCCACTTT
TRBJ2-5 NA TRBV25-1 NA CASSELGRETQYF TGTGCCAGCAGTGAGTTAGGGAGGGAGACCCAGTACTTC
TRBJ2-1 NA TRBV5-1 TRBD2 CASSFRLAGHPSINNEQFF TGCGCCAGCAGCTTTAGACTAGCGGGACACCCATCCATAAACAATGAGCAGTTCTTC
TRBJ2-5 NA TRBV4-2 NA CASSQDRETQYF TGTGCCAGCAGCCAAGATAGAGAGACCCAGTACTTC
TRBJ2-1 NA TRBV11-2 NA CASSSRDNEQFF TGTGCCAGCAGCTCCCGGGACAATGAGCAGTTCTTC
TRBJ2-1 once TRBV27 NA CASSRSGLIYGSSYNEQFF TGTGCCAGCAGTCGGAGCGGACTAATTTATGGGAGCTCCTACAATGAGCAGTTCTTC
TRBJ2-1 NA TRBV27 NA CASTGYNEQFF TGTGCCAGCACCGGTTACAATGAGCAGTTCTTC
TRBJ1-5 NA TRBV4-1 NA CASSQVWDNLRQPQHF TGCGCCAGCAGCCAAGTTTGGGACAATCTAAGGCAGCCCCAGCATTTT
TRBJ2-1 NA TRBV11-2 NA CASRPAGTAKYNEQFF TGTGCCAGCAGACCCGCGGGGACTGCGAAGTACAATGAGCAGTTCTTC
TRBJ2-5 NA TRBV11-2 TRBD2 CASSSYPSGNRETQYF TGTGCCAGCAGCTCTTACCCCAGCGGGAATCGTGAGACCCAGTACTTC
TRBJ2-5 NA TRBV25-1 TRBD2 CASGLAGPQETQYF TGTGCCAGCGGTTTAGCGGGGCCCCAAGAGACCCAGTACTTC
TRBJ2-3 NA TRBV7-6 TRBD2 CASSLVGTSVGTDTQYF TGTGCCAGCAGCTTAGTGGGTACTAGCGTTGGCACAGATACGCAGTATTTT
TRBJ2-7 NA TRBV19 TRBD1 CASSLEGTAFYEQYF TGTGCCAGTAGTCTGGAAGGGACAGCTTTCTACGAGCAGTACTTC
TRBJ1-2 NA TRBV9 NA CASSVDVDSANTF TGTGCCAGCAGCGTAGATGTAGACAGCGCTAACACCTTC
TRBJ1-2 once TRBV28 NA CASTPGGVHGYTF TGTGCCAGCACCCCCGGCGGGGTACATGGCTACACCTTC
TRBJ1-1 NA TRBV19 NA CASSITPFSGEAFF TGTGCCAGTAGTATTACGCCTTTCTCGGGTGAAGCTTTCTTT
TRBJ2-1 NA TRBV6-5 NA CASRRQRGGLNEQFF TGTGCCAGCAGGCGACAGAGGGGAGGTCTAAATGAGCAGTTCTTC
TRBJ2-1 NA TRBV27 TRBD2 CASSSNGLADYNEQFF TGTGCCAGCAGTTCTAATGGACTAGCGGACTACAATGAGCAGTTCTTC
TRBJ1-2 few TRBV14 NA CASSLHGQWGGYTF TGTGCCAGCAGCCTCCACGGACAGTGGGGAGGCTACACCTTC
TRBJ2-2 NA TRBV19 NA CASSIPWASSATGELFF TGTGCCAGTAGTATCCCCTGGGCCAGCTCAGCCACCGGGGAGCTGTTTTTT
TRBJ1-1 NA TRBV24-1 NA CATSDGRGRNTEAFF TGTGCCACCAGTGATGGTAGGGGGAGGAACACTGAAGCTTTCTTT
TRBJ1-5 few TRBV19 NA CASRGAGGNQPQHF TGTGCCAGTAGGGGAGCGGGAGGCAATCAGCCCCAGCATTTT
TRBJ1-6 NA TRBV5-1 NA CASSIPEGYNSPLHF TGCGCCAGCAGCATCCCGGAGGGTTATAATTCACCCCTCCACTTT
TRBJ1-2 once TRBV9 NA CASSVEEGLGNGYTF TGTGCCAGCAGCGTAGAGGAGGGTTTGGGGAATGGCTACACCTTC
TRBJ2-1 NA TRBV6-5 NA CASSRRTEPYNEQFF TGTGCCAGCAGTAGAAGGACAGAGCCTTACAATGAGCAGTTCTTC
TRBJ1-2 NA TRBV28 NA CASSTTPLGYTF TGTGCCAGCAGCACTACTCCGTTAGGCTACACCTTC
TRBJ1-5 NA TRBV7-2 NA CASSLSAGFSNQPQHF TGTGCCAGCAGCTTATCGGCAGGGTTTAGCAATCAGCCCCAGCATTTT
TRBJ1-3 NA TRBV29-1 NA CSVGQNDRNTIYF TGCAGCGTTGGACAGAATGACCGAAACACCATATATTTT
TRBJ1-3 NA TRBV10-3 TRBD1 CAISAGQGMGNTIYF TGTGCCATCAGTGCTGGACAGGGGATGGGAAACACCATATATTTT
TRBJ2-3 NA TRBV6-2/TRBV6-3 TRBD2 CASSRTSGGANQYF TGTGCCAGCAGTCGGACTAGTGGCGGCGCGAACCAGTATTTT
TRBJ1-6 few TRBV7-6 TRBD1 CASSLFEGADSPLHF TGTGCCAGCAGCTTATTCGAGGGGGCGGATTCACCCCTCCACTTT
TRBJ1-1 NA TRBV4-1 NA CASSQVGGKGFGWNTEAFF TGCGCCAGCAGCCAAGTGGGGGGGAAGGGGTTTGGCTGGAACACTGAAGCTTTCTTT
TRBJ1-3 NA TRBV3-1/TRBV3-2 NA CASSQVAGAGNTIYF TGTGCCAGCAGCCAAGTGGCAGGGGCTGGAAACACCATATATTTT
TRBJ2-1 NA TRBV7-9 NA CASSANPTYNEQFF TGTGCCAGCAGTGCGAACCCCACCTACAATGAGCAGTTCTTC
TRBJ1-5 NA TRBV7-2 TRBD1 CASSPVGGFNQPQHF TGTGCCAGCAGCCCCGTAGGGGGCTTCAATCAGCCCCAGCATTTT
TRBJ2-3 once TRBV28 TRBD2 CASSSIAGFTDTQYF TGTGCCAGCAGTTCCATAGCGGGATTTACAGATACGCAGTATTTT